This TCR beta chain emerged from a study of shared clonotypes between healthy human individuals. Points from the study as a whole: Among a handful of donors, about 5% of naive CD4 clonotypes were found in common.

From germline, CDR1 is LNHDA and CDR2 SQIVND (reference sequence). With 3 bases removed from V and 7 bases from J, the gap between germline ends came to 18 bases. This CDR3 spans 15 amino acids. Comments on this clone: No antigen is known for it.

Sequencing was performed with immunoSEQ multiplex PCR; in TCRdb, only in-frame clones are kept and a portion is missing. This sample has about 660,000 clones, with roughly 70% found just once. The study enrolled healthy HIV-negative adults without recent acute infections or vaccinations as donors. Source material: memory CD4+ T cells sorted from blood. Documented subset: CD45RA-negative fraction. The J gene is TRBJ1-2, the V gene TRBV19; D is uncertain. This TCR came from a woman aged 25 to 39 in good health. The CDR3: CASSIYAGHSSGYTF. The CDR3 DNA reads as TGTGCCAGTAGTATTTACGCCGGGCACTCTTCTGGCTACACCTTC.